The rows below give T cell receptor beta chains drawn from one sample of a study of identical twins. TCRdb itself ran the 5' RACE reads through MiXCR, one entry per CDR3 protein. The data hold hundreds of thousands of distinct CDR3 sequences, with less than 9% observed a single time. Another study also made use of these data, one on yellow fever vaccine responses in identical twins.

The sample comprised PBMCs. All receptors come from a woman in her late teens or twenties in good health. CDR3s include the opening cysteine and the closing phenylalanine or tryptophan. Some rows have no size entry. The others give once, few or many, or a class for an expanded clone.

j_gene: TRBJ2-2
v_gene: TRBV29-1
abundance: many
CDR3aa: CSAKTDTGELFF

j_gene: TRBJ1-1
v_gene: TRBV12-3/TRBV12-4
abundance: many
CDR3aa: CASSLGGSMNTEAFF

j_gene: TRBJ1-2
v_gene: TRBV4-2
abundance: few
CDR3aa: CASSQFRGEAVYGYTF

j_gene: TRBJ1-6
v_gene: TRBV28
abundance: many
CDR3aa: CASRRGLTPSNSPLHF

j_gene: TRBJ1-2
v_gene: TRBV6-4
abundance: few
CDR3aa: CASSESVGYGYTF

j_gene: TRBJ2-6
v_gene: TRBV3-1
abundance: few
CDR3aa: CASSQVLGSGANVLTF

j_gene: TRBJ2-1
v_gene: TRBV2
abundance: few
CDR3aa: CASKGLGTEQFF

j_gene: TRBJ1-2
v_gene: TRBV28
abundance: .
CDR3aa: CASSFTTGPKGYTF

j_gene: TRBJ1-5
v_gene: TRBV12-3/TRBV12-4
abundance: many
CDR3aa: CASSLQGLNQPQHF

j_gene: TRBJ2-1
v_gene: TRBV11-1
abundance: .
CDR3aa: CASSLSTGRRSGSRGEQFF

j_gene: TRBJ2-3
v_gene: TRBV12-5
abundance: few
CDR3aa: CASGGPEEAPDTQYF

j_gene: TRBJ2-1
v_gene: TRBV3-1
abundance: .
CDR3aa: CASSQVPKGVVAGGPGNEQFF

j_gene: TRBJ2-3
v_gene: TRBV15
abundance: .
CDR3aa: CATSRPDKDTQYF

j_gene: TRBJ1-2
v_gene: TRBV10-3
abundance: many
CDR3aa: CAISDPKFGYTF

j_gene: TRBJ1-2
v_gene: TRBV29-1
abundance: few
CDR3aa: CSVVGGAVSGYTF

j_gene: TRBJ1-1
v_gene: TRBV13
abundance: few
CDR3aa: CASSQTDFEAFF

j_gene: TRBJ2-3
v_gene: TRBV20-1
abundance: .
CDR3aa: CSGPLEKGTSITDTQYF